The 5 T cell receptor beta chains presented below share a single source sample, sequenced in a study of beta chain features in type 1 diabetes. Expressed TCRB transcripts were sequenced because the entire RNA isolate underwent reverse transcription. Only in-frame clones appear in the TCRdb table, and some are missing; sequencing was by immunoSEQ multiplex PCR. The sample carries about 260,000 clones, about a fifth recorded once. Study results and limitations: All four CD4+ subsets of Type 1 diabetes patients contained TCRB CDR3s that were moderately but significantly shorter.

These receptors lack a known antigen. The sequencing sample was made of naive CD4+ T cells from blood. The receptors stem from a woman aged 35 to 49 with type 1 diabetes.

This sequence joins TRBV18 and TRBJ2-3; 8 bases are a match to TRBD1. The CDR3 runs to 15 residues. Per germline, CDR1 KGHSH and CDR2 LQKENI. V lost 3 bases, J lost 0 bases, and 2 bases stayed unmatched. The CDR3 DNA sequence: TGTGCCAGCTCACCCCGGGACAGGAGCACAGATACGCAGTATTTT. It translates to CASSPRDRSTDTQYF.

The chain employs TRBV6-1 and TRBJ1-5; the D is unclear. The CDR3 loop spans 14 amino acids. With 2 bases removed from V and 1 base from J, the gap between germline ends came to 6 bases. Germline V lookup: CDR1 MNHNS, CDR2 SASEGT. The CDR3 DNA follows: TGTGCCAGCAGTGAAACGGGGAGCAATCAGCCCCAGCATTTT. As protein: CASSETGSNQPQHF.

This clone was detected a few times. The V gene is TRBV30, the J gene TRBJ2-1, with D perhaps given as TRBD1 or TRBD2 (11 bases each). V was clipped by 5 bases and J by 8 bases, with 28 bases between them. Germline values: CDR1 GTSNPN, CDR2 SVGIG (reference sequence). The CDR3 is 17 amino acids. For the CDR3, the DNA is TGTGCCTGGCGGACAGGGGGCAAGACTAGCGGGAACTATGAGCAGTTCTTC. It encodes CAWRTGGKTSGNYEQFF.

This clone was seen only a few times. The chain joins TRBV25-1 to TRBJ2-7; tentative D call: TRBD2 (5 bases). The CDR3 is made up of 13 amino acids. In germline, CDR1 is MGHDK, CDR2 SYGVNS. V was trimmed by 1 base and J by 6 bases, leaving 10 bases between them. CDR3 region: CASSEWGVPEQYF. CDR3 DNA sequence: TGTGCCAGCAGTGAATGGGGAGTTCCCGAGCAGTACTTC.

The rearrangement links TRBV7-3 to TRBJ1-6; no definite D call. The CDR3 contains 12 residues. Trimming pared 5 bases from V and 13 bases from J, leaving 12 bases between. CDR1 is SGHTA, CDR2 FQGTGA, per germline. The CDR3 region has the DNA TGTGCCAGCAGCCTCCCTGCAGTGCCCCTCCACTTT. As protein: CASSLPAVPLHF.